This T cell receptor beta chain was captured in a study of T cell responses to AZD1222 COVID-19 vaccine. The repertoire was sequenced with immunoSEQ multiplex PCR; TCRdb's copy has only in-frame clones and lacks some. The repertoire holds more than 100,000 clones, with 90% as singletons. V lost 0 bases, J lost 13 bases, and 6 bases lay in between. There are 11 residues in the CDR3. Germline assignment: CDR1 MGHRA and CDR2 YSYEKL. This material consisted of peripheral blood, taken on day 0 of AZD1222 vaccination. The TCR comes from an adult in good health. The chain links TRBV4-1 to TRBJ1-4; unclear D gene. The CDR3 DNA reads TGCGCCAGCAGCCAAGATCTGGGACTGTTTTTT. Its translation: CASSQDLGLFF.